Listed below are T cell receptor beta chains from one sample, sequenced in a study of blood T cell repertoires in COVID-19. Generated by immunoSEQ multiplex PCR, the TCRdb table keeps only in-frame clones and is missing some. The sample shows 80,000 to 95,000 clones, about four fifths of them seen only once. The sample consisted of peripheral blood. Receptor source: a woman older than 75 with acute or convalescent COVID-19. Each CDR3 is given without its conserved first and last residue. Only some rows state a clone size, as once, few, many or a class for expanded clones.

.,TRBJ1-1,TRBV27,ASSHNQGNTEAF
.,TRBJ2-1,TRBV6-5,ASRGQGSYNEQF
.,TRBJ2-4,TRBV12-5,ASGLPPSCLAGGKNIQY
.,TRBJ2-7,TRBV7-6,ASSLGGAGTRVEQY
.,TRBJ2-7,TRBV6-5,ASSTSGATSYEQY
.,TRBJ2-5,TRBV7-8,ASSLVGGTGLFQKTQY
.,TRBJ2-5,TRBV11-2,ASSLGQGAPWETQY
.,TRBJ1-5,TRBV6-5,ASRVGGNQPQH
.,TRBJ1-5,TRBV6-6,ASSRTGRAGVDNQPQH
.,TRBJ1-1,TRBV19,ASSTPPGRRGTNTEAF
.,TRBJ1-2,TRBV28,ASSLTGPYGYT
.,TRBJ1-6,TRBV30,AWRGTAYNSPLH
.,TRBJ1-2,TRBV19,ASNIGSYGYT
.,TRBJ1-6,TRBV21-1,ASSKDGQDLSSYNSPLH
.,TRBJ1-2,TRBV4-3,ASSQEGGVVGYT
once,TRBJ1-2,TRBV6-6,ASSSLTEDTFRGYT
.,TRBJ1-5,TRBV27,ASSFIDQPQH
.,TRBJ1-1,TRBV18,ASSPLQEGRGTEAF
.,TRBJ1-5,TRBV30,AWSVPGTLNQPQH
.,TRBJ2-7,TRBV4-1,ASSQANMGLARGGEQY
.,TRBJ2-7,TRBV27,ASSIQGLPYEQY
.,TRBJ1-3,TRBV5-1,ASSPGQGENTIY
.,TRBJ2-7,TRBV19,ASKWRDRGETGSSYEQY
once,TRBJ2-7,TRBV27,ASSVGQSYEQY
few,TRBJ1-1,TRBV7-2,ASSLGQVNTEAF
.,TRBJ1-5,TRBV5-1,ASSLTGFGQPQH
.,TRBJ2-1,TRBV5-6,ASSYFRTAYNEQF
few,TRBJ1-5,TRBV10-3,AISESVAKGTENQPQH